Included here is one T cell receptor beta chain sequence, with context. CDR1 is SGHAT and CDR2 is FQDESV in the germline V gene (reference sequence). CDR3 length: 14 amino acids. With 1 base clipped from V and 2 bases from J, the junction kept 1 base outside the gene matches. This specimen comes from a study of T cell changes during pregnancy in multiple sclerosis. Profiled with immunoSEQ multiplex PCR; TCRdb holds only in-frame clones, not every one. The table has about 60,000 clones, approximately 91% seen once. Sequenced here: peripheral blood, sampled in the second trimester of pregnancy. This receptor was obtained from a female donor with multiple sclerosis, enrolled in a pregnancy study. The genes are TRBV11-1 and TRBJ1-1; 7 positions agree with TRBD1. The CDR3 DNA reads TGTGCCAGCAGCTTAGACAGGGGCAACACTGAAGCTTTCTTT. Amino acids: CASSLDRGNTEAFF.